The 2 T cell receptor beta chains below all came from one sample that was sequenced in a study of blood T cell repertoires in COVID-19. Assay used: immunoSEQ multiplex PCR; TCRdb lists only in-frame clones, some missing. The sample records 150,000 to 200,000 clones, approximately 84% being singletons. The specimen sequenced was peripheral blood. These receptor sequences come from a human donor in a cohort sampled during active COVID-19.

This CDR3 is CASSAAGGRTGELFF. CDR3 DNA: TGTGCCAGCAGTGCAGCGGGGGGGCGTACCGGGGAGCTGTTTTTT. The rearrangement joins TRBV11-3 to TRBJ2-2, with 10 bases matching TRBD2. After removal of 6 bases from V and 5 bases from J, the junction contained 6 bases not matched to a gene. This CDR3 contains 15 residues. Germline-derived CDR1 and CDR2 are SGHNT and YENEEA.

The gene calls are TRBV7-9 and TRBJ1-1, with D tentatively TRBD1 (6 bases). This CDR3 region has 16 residues. Germline CDR1 is SEHNR and CDR2 is FQNEAQ (reference sequence). Trimming stripped 3 bases from V and 5 bases from J, with 19 bases between. CDR3 coding DNA: TGTGCCAGCAGCTTCAGTACAGGGCTATCGGGGACTGAAGCTTTCTTT. Protein product: CASSFSTGLSGTEAFF. Full variable domain (remainder filled in from reference TRBV7-9 and TRBJ1-1): DTGVSQNPRHKITKRGQNVTFRCDPISEHNRLYWYRQTLGQGPEFLTYFQNEAQLEKSRLLSDRFSAERPKGSFSTLEIQRTEQGDSAMYLCASSFSTGLSGTEAFFGQGTRLTVV.